This is a list of T cell receptor beta chains from one sample in a study of T cells in Graves' hyperthyroidism and ophthalmopathy. TCRdb redid the calling of the multiplex PCR reads with MiXCR, one entry per CDR3 protein. The sample consists of 650,000 to 750,000 distinct CDR3 sequences, about 15% of them appearing once. Sequenced sample: blood. All receptors come from a young woman with Graves' hyperthyroidism. The CDR3 runs from the conserved cysteine through the conserved F or W. A D gene is named only where the DNA matches it firmly. Only some rows state a clone size, as once, few, many or a class for expanded clones.

J gene: TRBJ2-1; clone size: -; D gene: -; V gene: TRBV29-1; CDR3 protein: CSGGTPNEQFF; CDR3 DNA: TGCAGCGGCGGGACTCCTAATGAGCAGTTCTTC
J gene: TRBJ2-5; clone size: -; D gene: -; V gene: TRBV7-9; CDR3 protein: CASSGQPGQETQYF; CDR3 DNA: TGTGCCAGCAGCGGACAGCCCGGACAAGAGACCCAGTACTTC
J gene: TRBJ2-5; clone size: many; D gene: -; V gene: TRBV10-3; CDR3 protein: CAVSGGLVQETQYF; CDR3 DNA: TGTGCCGTCTCAGGGGGGTTAGTCCAAGAGACCCAGTACTTC
J gene: TRBJ1-2; clone size: -; D gene: -; V gene: TRBV7-2; CDR3 protein: CASSLFRDYGYTF; CDR3 DNA: TGTGCCAGCAGCTTATTCAGGGACTATGGCTACACCTTC
J gene: TRBJ2-7; clone size: -; D gene: TRBD1; V gene: TRBV3-1; CDR3 protein: CARIPPAGTGNYEQYF; CDR3 DNA: TGTGCCAGAATCCCCCCCGCCGGGACAGGGAATTACGAGCAGTACTTC
J gene: TRBJ2-5; clone size: many; D gene: TRBD2; V gene: TRBV28; CDR3 protein: CATRPASAGGRKTQYF; CDR3 DNA: TGTGCCACAAGACCCGCCTCAGCGGGAGGGAGGAAGACCCAGTACTTC
J gene: TRBJ2-4; clone size: -; D gene: -; V gene: TRBV6-1; CDR3 protein: CASSVRGPLKNIQYF; CDR3 DNA: TGTGCCAGCAGTGTACGGGGACCTCTTAAAAACATTCAGTACTTC
J gene: TRBJ1-2; clone size: few; D gene: -; V gene: TRBV7-9; CDR3 protein: CASSLAPGANGYTF; CDR3 DNA: TGTGCCAGCAGCCTAGCCCCAGGGGCTAACGGCTACACCTTC
J gene: TRBJ1-2; clone size: many; D gene: -; V gene: TRBV11-2; CDR3 protein: CASSLEDRARYGYTF; CDR3 DNA: TGTGCCAGCAGCTTAGAAGATCGGGCGCGCTATGGCTACACCTTC
J gene: TRBJ2-1; clone size: many; D gene: -; V gene: TRBV6-2/TRBV6-3; CDR3 protein: CASGPGYNEQFF; CDR3 DNA: TGTGCCAGCGGCCCGGGCTACAATGAGCAGTTCTTC
J gene: TRBJ2-1; clone size: few; D gene: -; V gene: TRBV9; CDR3 protein: CASSVGRQNNEQFF; CDR3 DNA: TGTGCCAGCAGCGTAGGTCGGCAGAACAATGAGCAGTTCTTC
J gene: TRBJ1-6; clone size: many; D gene: TRBD1; V gene: TRBV28; CDR3 protein: CASSPDLTGGNSPLHF; CDR3 DNA: TGTGCCAGCAGTCCAGATTTGACAGGGGGAAATTCACCCCTCCACTTT
J gene: TRBJ2-7; clone size: -; D gene: TRBD2; V gene: TRBV29-1; CDR3 protein: CSVEDLAASGEQYF; CDR3 DNA: TGCAGCGTTGAAGATCTAGCGGCCTCGGGGGAGCAGTACTTC
J gene: TRBJ2-2; clone size: many; D gene: -; V gene: TRBV5-1; CDR3 protein: CASSYVGGNTGELFF; CDR3 DNA: TGCGCCAGCAGCTATGTGGGCGGGAACACCGGGGAGCTGTTTTTT
J gene: TRBJ2-5; clone size: few; D gene: -; V gene: TRBV6-2/TRBV6-3; CDR3 protein: CASHLSSQETQYF; CDR3 DNA: TGTGCCAGCCACCTGAGTTCACAAGAGACCCAGTACTTC
J gene: TRBJ1-6; clone size: many; D gene: TRBD1; V gene: TRBV30; CDR3 protein: CAWSPRTGVESPLHF; CDR3 DNA: TGTGCCTGGAGTCCCAGGACAGGGGTGGAATCACCCCTCCACTTT
J gene: TRBJ2-1; clone size: -; D gene: -; V gene: TRBV14; CDR3 protein: CASSPSGLEQFF; CDR3 DNA: TGTGCCAGCAGCCCGAGCGGACTTGAGCAGTTCTTC
J gene: TRBJ1-1; clone size: many; D gene: -; V gene: TRBV6-1; CDR3 protein: CASIRGATMNTEAFF; CDR3 DNA: TGTGCCAGCATCCGGGGGGCTACTATGAACACTGAAGCTTTCTTT
J gene: TRBJ2-4; clone size: -; D gene: TRBD2; V gene: TRBV2; CDR3 protein: CASRPLAGGGRERDIQYF; CDR3 DNA: TGTGCCAGCAGGCCCCTAGCGGGAGGGGGGAGGGAAAGAGACATTCAGTACTTC
J gene: TRBJ1-5; clone size: few; D gene: TRBD1; V gene: TRBV2; CDR3 protein: CASSWGQTSNQLQHF; CDR3 DNA: TGTGCCAGCAGCTGGGGACAGACTAGCAATCAGCTCCAGCATTTT
J gene: TRBJ2-2; clone size: few; D gene: -; V gene: TRBV7-2; CDR3 protein: CASSLVASAGELFF; CDR3 DNA: TGTGCCAGCAGCTTAGTGGCTAGCGCCGGGGAGCTGTTTTTT
J gene: TRBJ2-7; clone size: -; D gene: -; V gene: TRBV12-3/TRBV12-4; CDR3 protein: CASRPGGGNEQYF; CDR3 DNA: TGTGCCAGCAGGCCAGGGGGGGGGAACGAGCAGTACTTC
J gene: TRBJ2-7; clone size: -; D gene: -; V gene: TRBV4-1; CDR3 protein: CASSQARGTGSYEQYF; CDR3 DNA: TGCGCCAGCAGCCAAGCGAGGGGAACAGGCTCCTACGAGCAGTACTTC
J gene: TRBJ1-1; clone size: -; D gene: -; V gene: TRBV4-2; CDR3 protein: CASSQVAGDNTEAFF; CDR3 DNA: TGTGCCAGCAGCCAAGTAGCAGGGGACAACACTGAAGCTTTCTTT
J gene: TRBJ2-3; clone size: many; D gene: -; V gene: TRBV24-1; CDR3 protein: CATSDLGRPGADTQYF; CDR3 DNA: TGTGCCACCAGTGATTTGGGCCGACCGGGAGCAGATACGCAGTATTTT
J gene: TRBJ2-5; clone size: -; D gene: -; V gene: TRBV7-2; CDR3 protein: CASRRTDQETQYF; CDR3 DNA: TGTGCCAGCAGACGGACAGACCAAGAGACCCAGTACTTC
J gene: TRBJ2-1; clone size: -; D gene: -; V gene: TRBV10-3; CDR3 protein: CAISAPAVSSYNEQFF; CDR3 DNA: TGTGCCATCAGTGCCCCTGCGGTGAGCTCCTACAATGAGCAGTTCTTC
J gene: TRBJ1-1; clone size: many; D gene: -; V gene: TRBV5-6; CDR3 protein: CASSLGGQGTVEAFF; CDR3 DNA: TGTGCCAGCAGCTTGGGGGGGCAGGGCACTGTTGAAGCTTTCTTT
J gene: TRBJ2-7; clone size: -; D gene: TRBD2; V gene: TRBV11-2; CDR3 protein: CASSLVRWGLAGGPAYEQYF; CDR3 DNA: TGTGCCAGCAGCTTAGTTCGGTGGGGACTAGCGGGAGGGCCGGCCTACGAGCAGTACTTC
J gene: TRBJ2-2; clone size: many; D gene: -; V gene: TRBV6-1; CDR3 protein: CASKGDWNTGELFF; CDR3 DNA: TGTGCCAGCAAGGGGGATTGGAACACCGGGGAGCTGTTTTTT
J gene: TRBJ2-2; clone size: few; D gene: -; V gene: TRBV6-2/TRBV6-3; CDR3 protein: CASSDQGQVGELFF; CDR3 DNA: TGTGCCAGCAGTGACCAGGGTCAAGTCGGGGAGCTGTTTTTT
J gene: TRBJ2-1; clone size: many; D gene: -; V gene: TRBV20-1; CDR3 protein: CSARDSRYEQFF; CDR3 DNA: TGCAGTGCTAGAGATAGCCGGTATGAGCAGTTCTTC
J gene: TRBJ2-7; clone size: many; D gene: -; V gene: TRBV29-1; CDR3 protein: CSGRGGPSYEQYF; CDR3 DNA: TGCAGCGGCCGAGGGGGACCCTCCTACGAGCAGTACTTC
J gene: TRBJ2-3; clone size: many; D gene: TRBD2; V gene: TRBV3-1; CDR3 protein: CASSFPGGADTQYF; CDR3 DNA: TGTGCCAGCAGCTTCCCGGGAGGGGCAGATACGCAGTATTTT
J gene: TRBJ2-7; clone size: many; D gene: TRBD2; V gene: TRBV6-1; CDR3 protein: CASRAAGAYEQYF; CDR3 DNA: TGTGCCAGCAGGGCAGCGGGAGCCTACGAGCAGTACTTC
J gene: TRBJ1-2; clone size: -; D gene: -; V gene: TRBV10-2; CDR3 protein: CASSRDGAYGYTF; CDR3 DNA: TGCGCCAGCAGTCGCGACGGAGCCTATGGCTACACCTTC
J gene: TRBJ2-1; clone size: -; D gene: TRBD2; V gene: TRBV7-2; CDR3 protein: CASSRTSGGPNEQFF; CDR3 DNA: TGTGCCAGCAGCCGGACTAGCGGGGGCCCCAATGAGCAGTTCTTC
J gene: TRBJ2-7; clone size: many; D gene: -; V gene: TRBV28; CDR3 protein: CASSLQGLSSYEQYF; CDR3 DNA: TGTGCCAGCAGTTTACAGGGGCTGAGCTCCTACGAGCAGTACTTC
J gene: TRBJ1-2; clone size: many; D gene: -; V gene: TRBV7-3; CDR3 protein: CASSFQGASGYTF; CDR3 DNA: TGTGCCAGCAGTTTCCAGGGAGCTAGTGGCTACACCTTC
J gene: TRBJ2-7; clone size: -; D gene: TRBD1; V gene: TRBV18; CDR3 protein: CASSPLPAGQGNHYEQYF; CDR3 DNA: TGTGCCAGCTCACCTCTCCCCGCGGGACAGGGAAACCACTACGAGCAGTACTTC
J gene: TRBJ2-5; clone size: -; D gene: TRBD1; V gene: TRBV20-1; CDR3 protein: CSATGPTYQETQYF; CDR3 DNA: TGCAGTGCGACAGGGCCAACGTACCAAGAGACCCAGTACTTC
J gene: TRBJ2-1; clone size: many; D gene: -; V gene: TRBV5-5; CDR3 protein: CASSFSQGPYNEQFF; CDR3 DNA: TGTGCCAGCAGTTTTTCACAAGGGCCCTACAATGAGCAGTTCTTC
J gene: TRBJ2-7; clone size: few; D gene: TRBD1; V gene: TRBV19; CDR3 protein: CASRGPRQGAEQYF; CDR3 DNA: TGTGCCAGTAGGGGTCCGAGACAGGGGGCCGAGCAGTACTTC
J gene: TRBJ2-7; clone size: many; D gene: TRBD2; V gene: TRBV28; CDR3 protein: CASSRTGLATYEQYF; CDR3 DNA: TGTGCCAGCAGCCGGACGGGACTAGCGACTTACGAGCAGTACTTC
J gene: TRBJ2-3; clone size: many; D gene: -; V gene: TRBV27; CDR3 protein: CASSLLRAHTQYF; CDR3 DNA: TGTGCCAGCAGTTTATTGCGGGCCCATACGCAGTATTTT
J gene: TRBJ2-1; clone size: many; D gene: TRBD2; V gene: TRBV13; CDR3 protein: CASSWPGGNEQFF; CDR3 DNA: TGTGCCAGCAGCTGGCCGGGAGGCAATGAGCAGTTCTTC
J gene: TRBJ1-3; clone size: -; D gene: -; V gene: TRBV18; CDR3 protein: CASSQGAGTTGNTIYF; CDR3 DNA: TGTGCCAGCTCGCAAGGGGCAGGGACAACTGGAAACACCATATATTTT
J gene: TRBJ2-3; clone size: few; D gene: TRBD1; V gene: TRBV30; CDR3 protein: CAWSRALTGGRDTQYF; CDR3 DNA: TGTGCCTGGAGTCGAGCGCTTACAGGGGGTAGGGATACGCAGTATTTT
J gene: TRBJ2-2; clone size: few; D gene: -; V gene: TRBV12-3/TRBV12-4; CDR3 protein: CASSRDRRLYF; CDR3 DNA: TGTGCCAGCAGTCGGGACCGGAGACTGTATTTT
J gene: TRBJ2-1; clone size: many; D gene: -; V gene: TRBV7-2; CDR3 protein: CASSLGGAKFYNEQFF; CDR3 DNA: TGTGCCAGCAGCTTGGGGGGAGCCAAATTCTACAATGAGCAGTTCTTC
J gene: TRBJ1-1; clone size: many; D gene: -; V gene: TRBV2; CDR3 protein: CAWEGRSLGTEAFF; CDR3 DNA: TGTGCCTGGGAAGGGCGGAGCTTAGGGACTGAAGCTTTCTTT
J gene: TRBJ1-2; clone size: many; D gene: TRBD1; V gene: TRBV20-1; CDR3 protein: CSAAPGQGSRKDGYTF; CDR3 DNA: TGCAGTGCTGCGCCGGGACAGGGCTCCCGAAAAGATGGCTACACCTTC
J gene: TRBJ1-2; clone size: few; D gene: -; V gene: TRBV28; CDR3 protein: CASTKNYGYTF; CDR3 DNA: TGTGCCAGCACTAAAAACTATGGCTACACCTTC
J gene: TRBJ2-7; clone size: few; D gene: TRBD1; V gene: TRBV10-3; CDR3 protein: CAISTSGAGTGSPYEQYF; CDR3 DNA: TGTGCCATCAGTACCAGTGGGGCCGGGACAGGGAGCCCCTACGAGCAGTACTTC
J gene: TRBJ1-1; clone size: many; D gene: -; V gene: TRBV2; CDR3 protein: CASRVKGETEAFF; CDR3 DNA: TGTGCCAGCAGAGTAAAGGGGGAGACTGAAGCTTTCTTT
J gene: TRBJ2-1; clone size: many; D gene: -; V gene: TRBV3-1; CDR3 protein: CASSHGLAVYEQFF; CDR3 DNA: TGTGCCAGCAGCCATGGGCTAGCAGTCTATGAGCAGTTCTTC
J gene: TRBJ2-2; clone size: -; D gene: -; V gene: TRBV2; CDR3 protein: CASMKNTGELFF; CDR3 DNA: TGTGCCAGCATGAAGAACACCGGGGAGCTGTTTTTT
J gene: TRBJ2-7; clone size: many; D gene: -; V gene: TRBV7-8; CDR3 protein: CASSSPPGIRSYEQYF; CDR3 DNA: TGTGCCAGCAGCTCCCCCCCTGGCATACGCTCCTACGAGCAGTACTTC
J gene: TRBJ2-4; clone size: -; D gene: TRBD1; V gene: TRBV12-3/TRBV12-4; CDR3 protein: CASSPNPGTGTDIQYF; CDR3 DNA: TGTGCCAGCAGTCCAAACCCCGGGACAGGGACGGACATTCAGTACTTC